This is a list of T cell receptor beta chains from one sample in a study of blood T cell repertoires in COVID-19. Data came from immunoSEQ multiplex PCR; TCRdb stores just in-frame clones and leaves some out. The sample yields about 180,000 clones, approximately 85% seen once. Sequencing input: peripheral blood. These receptors all come from a man in his sixties with acute or convalescent COVID-19. The conserved cysteine and the conserved F or W are not part of the CDR3 here. The order of the fields is D gene, V gene, J gene, CDR3 protein. D genes are given only for firm matches.

D gene: NA
V gene: TRBV2
J gene: TRBJ1-4
CDR3 protein: ASSHDSPSNEKLF

D gene: NA
V gene: TRBV10-3
J gene: TRBJ2-3
CDR3 protein: AISESGPRKSTDTQY

D gene: NA
V gene: TRBV6-5
J gene: TRBJ2-3
CDR3 protein: ASSFVSTDTQY

D gene: TRBD2
V gene: TRBV2
J gene: TRBJ2-1
CDR3 protein: ASSAEVAGVGNEQF

D gene: NA
V gene: TRBV7-2
J gene: TRBJ2-3
CDR3 protein: ASSPEVRGTQY

D gene: TRBD1
V gene: TRBV2
J gene: TRBJ1-2
CDR3 protein: ASSLEGQNYGYT

D gene: TRBD1
V gene: TRBV7-2
J gene: TRBJ2-7
CDR3 protein: ASSLAALDRGPYEQY

D gene: TRBD2
V gene: TRBV10-3
J gene: TRBJ2-2
CDR3 protein: AISLAGATGELF

D gene: TRBD1
V gene: TRBV5-1
J gene: TRBJ2-5
CDR3 protein: ASSFGTGRVTQY

D gene: TRBD1
V gene: TRBV2
J gene: TRBJ2-5
CDR3 protein: ASIGAGQGIATQY

D gene: TRBD1
V gene: TRBV7-9
J gene: TRBJ1-4
CDR3 protein: ASSLDRVGAGEKLF

D gene: NA
V gene: TRBV19
J gene: TRBJ1-1
CDR3 protein: ASSSTAGVTAF

D gene: TRBD2
V gene: TRBV4-2
J gene: TRBJ2-1
CDR3 protein: ASSQTTSGRANEQF

D gene: NA
V gene: TRBV2
J gene: TRBJ1-2
CDR3 protein: ASGQTFYGYT

D gene: NA
V gene: TRBV10-3
J gene: TRBJ1-2
CDR3 protein: AISSGGSYGYT

D gene: TRBD2
V gene: TRBV4-3
J gene: TRBJ2-1
CDR3 protein: ASSQEPAGEGREQF

D gene: NA
V gene: TRBV2
J gene: TRBJ2-7
CDR3 protein: ASSHRDVDEQY

D gene: NA
V gene: TRBV15
J gene: TRBJ2-7
CDR3 protein: AIAGPGDEQY

D gene: TRBD1
V gene: TRBV7-9
J gene: TRBJ2-7
CDR3 protein: ASSQTGYEQY

D gene: NA
V gene: TRBV18
J gene: TRBJ2-7
CDR3 protein: ASSPPENTYEQY

D gene: TRBD1
V gene: TRBV6-5
J gene: TRBJ2-7
CDR3 protein: ASNRDRATTYEQY

D gene: TRBD1
V gene: TRBV28
J gene: TRBJ1-5
CDR3 protein: ASSLWETTGDNQPQH

D gene: TRBD1
V gene: TRBV27
J gene: TRBJ2-7
CDR3 protein: ARLTQGAKDEQY

D gene: TRBD2
V gene: TRBV28
J gene: TRBJ2-4
CDR3 protein: ASRTGGLAKNIQY

D gene: NA
V gene: TRBV19
J gene: TRBJ1-2
CDR3 protein: ASSIDGQALYGYT

D gene: TRBD2
V gene: TRBV29-1
J gene: TRBJ2-1
CDR3 protein: SVEWLAGVDEQF

D gene: TRBD1
V gene: TRBV2
J gene: TRBJ2-6
CDR3 protein: ASRGQGAIGANVLT

D gene: NA
V gene: TRBV2
J gene: TRBJ2-2
CDR3 protein: ASSRSAAGLTGELF

D gene: TRBD1
V gene: TRBV5-4
J gene: TRBJ2-7
CDR3 protein: ASSLATGQDLYEQY

D gene: NA
V gene: TRBV7-2
J gene: TRBJ1-1
CDR3 protein: ASSIRQPITEAF

D gene: NA
V gene: TRBV28
J gene: TRBJ2-1
CDR3 protein: ASSFVLDDNEQF

D gene: NA
V gene: TRBV24-1
J gene: TRBJ1-5
CDR3 protein: ATSEGLFSNQPQH

D gene: NA
V gene: TRBV6-5
J gene: TRBJ1-1
CDR3 protein: ASSSQGSGTEAF

D gene: NA
V gene: TRBV11-2
J gene: TRBJ2-7
CDR3 protein: ASKKGEMGEQY

D gene: NA
V gene: TRBV6-1
J gene: TRBJ2-1
CDR3 protein: ASSDRRGMNEQF

D gene: TRBD2
V gene: TRBV7-2
J gene: TRBJ2-7
CDR3 protein: ASRSGTSGRFYEQY

D gene: NA
V gene: TRBV27
J gene: TRBJ2-3
CDR3 protein: ASSWSPGDTQY

D gene: NA
V gene: TRBV4-2
J gene: TRBJ1-4
CDR3 protein: ASSQGGNLEKLF

D gene: NA
V gene: TRBV15
J gene: TRBJ2-7
CDR3 protein: ATSRDRGAGEQY

D gene: NA
V gene: TRBV6-5
J gene: TRBJ2-7
CDR3 protein: ASSRFGTGSYEQY

D gene: NA
V gene: TRBV27
J gene: TRBJ1-5
CDR3 protein: ASSLGGSNQPQH

D gene: TRBD2
V gene: TRBV29-1
J gene: TRBJ2-1
CDR3 protein: SVEAVAGDYNEQF

D gene: TRBD1
V gene: TRBV9
J gene: TRBJ2-5
CDR3 protein: ASSVDRGHRETQY

D gene: NA
V gene: TRBV28
J gene: TRBJ1-1
CDR3 protein: ASSLQGSEAF

D gene: TRBD1
V gene: TRBV5-1
J gene: TRBJ2-7
CDR3 protein: ASSPLDREYEQY

D gene: TRBD2
V gene: TRBV5-1
J gene: TRBJ2-2
CDR3 protein: ASSLLAGGNTGELF

D gene: NA
V gene: TRBV6-2/TRBV6-3
J gene: TRBJ2-1
CDR3 protein: ASSSAAGEQF

D gene: NA
V gene: TRBV13
J gene: TRBJ2-1
CDR3 protein: ASSLGGSRYNEQF

D gene: TRBD1
V gene: TRBV7-9
J gene: TRBJ1-6
CDR3 protein: ASSLSRDRVASPLH

D gene: TRBD2
V gene: TRBV4-1
J gene: TRBJ2-3
CDR3 protein: ASSLLPGGSGDTQY

D gene: TRBD1
V gene: TRBV2
J gene: TRBJ1-2
CDR3 protein: ASSRTGVDYGYT

D gene: TRBD1
V gene: TRBV9
J gene: TRBJ2-1
CDR3 protein: ASSGQGATSSYNEQF

D gene: NA
V gene: TRBV3-1/TRBV3-2
J gene: TRBJ2-7
CDR3 protein: ASSLPRWQTGYEQY

D gene: TRBD1
V gene: TRBV2
J gene: TRBJ1-6
CDR3 protein: ASSEPRQGLGSPLH

D gene: NA
V gene: TRBV4-1
J gene: TRBJ2-7
CDR3 protein: ASSQAPGALEEQY

D gene: TRBD2
V gene: TRBV5-1
J gene: TRBJ2-1
CDR3 protein: ASSGGTSGHNEQF

D gene: NA
V gene: TRBV10-1
J gene: TRBJ1-1
CDR3 protein: ASTTAGVGGAEAF

D gene: TRBD2
V gene: TRBV11-1
J gene: TRBJ2-5
CDR3 protein: ASSWTSGQETQY

D gene: TRBD1
V gene: TRBV4-1
J gene: TRBJ2-2
CDR3 protein: ASSPGQGRYTGELF